This TCR beta chain was captured in a study of blood T cell repertoires in COVID-19. Study details: The United States, Italy and Spain provided the acute and convalescent COVID-19 samples. From T cells, B-cell-depleted T cells, or PBMCs came the material, which was cDNA or gDNA.

This clone was seen at least ten times. The sample contains more than one DNA sequence encoding this CDR3. As processed by the authors: Nucleated cell number was recorded as an estimate derived from reference gene primer amplification. Only in-frame clones appear in the TCRdb table, and some are missing; sequencing was by immunoSEQ multiplex PCR. V and J calls plus clone size are reproduced from that table; the DNA served to infer D and trimming. The table includes 200,000 to 250,000 clones, approximately 83% detected once. Germline-derived CDR1 and CDR2 are LGHNA and YNFKEQ. Trimming removed 5 bases from V and 0 bases from J; junction bases left unmatched: 3. The CDR3 is 14 residues long.

The chain carries TRBV4-2 and TRBJ1-1, with 7 bases matching TRBD1. The sequenced material came from peripheral blood. The receptor's source is a woman aged 25-40 years who had recovered from COVID-19. CDR3 nucleotides: TGTGCCAGCAGCGACAGGGCCCTGAACACTGAAGCTTTCTTT. This sequence encodes CASSDRALNTEAFF.